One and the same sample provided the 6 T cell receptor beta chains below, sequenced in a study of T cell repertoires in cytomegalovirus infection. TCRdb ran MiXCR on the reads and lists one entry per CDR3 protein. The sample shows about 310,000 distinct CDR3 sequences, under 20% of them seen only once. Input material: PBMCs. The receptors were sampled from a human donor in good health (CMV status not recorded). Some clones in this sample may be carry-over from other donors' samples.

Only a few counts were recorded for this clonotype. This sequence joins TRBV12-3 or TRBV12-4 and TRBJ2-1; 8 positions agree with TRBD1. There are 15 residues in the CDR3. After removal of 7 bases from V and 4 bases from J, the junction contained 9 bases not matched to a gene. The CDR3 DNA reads TGTGCCAGCAACTTAGGACAGGGACCTTACAATGAGCAGTTCTTC. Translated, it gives CASNLGQGPYNEQFF.

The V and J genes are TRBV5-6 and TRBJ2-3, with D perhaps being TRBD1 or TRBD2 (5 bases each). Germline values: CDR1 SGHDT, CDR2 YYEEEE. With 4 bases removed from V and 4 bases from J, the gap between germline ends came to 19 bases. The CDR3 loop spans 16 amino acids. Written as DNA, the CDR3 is TGTGCCAGCAGCCTGACGGGGCACCTCGTTTCAGATACGCAGTATTTT. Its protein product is CASSLTGHLVSDTQYF. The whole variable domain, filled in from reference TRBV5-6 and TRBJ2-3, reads DAGVTQSPTHLIKTRGQQVTLRCSPKSGHDTVSWYQQALGQGPQFIFQYYEEEERQRGNFPDRFSGHQFPNYSSELNVNALLLGDSALYLCASSLTGHLVSDTQYFGPGTRLTVL.

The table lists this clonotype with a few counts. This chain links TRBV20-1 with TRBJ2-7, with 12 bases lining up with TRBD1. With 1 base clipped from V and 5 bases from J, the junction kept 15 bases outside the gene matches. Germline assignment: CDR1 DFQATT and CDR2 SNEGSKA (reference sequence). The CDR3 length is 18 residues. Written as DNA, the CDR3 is TGCAGTGCTAGAGCCCCGGGGACAGGGGGCGGCGTAGGCCACGAGCAGTACTTC. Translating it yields CSARAPGTGGGVGHEQYF.

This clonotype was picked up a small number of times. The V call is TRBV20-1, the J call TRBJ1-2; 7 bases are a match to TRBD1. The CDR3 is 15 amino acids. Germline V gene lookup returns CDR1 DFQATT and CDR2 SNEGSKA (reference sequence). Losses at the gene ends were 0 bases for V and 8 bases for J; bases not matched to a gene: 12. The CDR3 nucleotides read TGCAGTGCTAGAGATTCCATCGCAAGGACAGGAGGCTACACCTTC. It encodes CSARDSIARTGGYTF.

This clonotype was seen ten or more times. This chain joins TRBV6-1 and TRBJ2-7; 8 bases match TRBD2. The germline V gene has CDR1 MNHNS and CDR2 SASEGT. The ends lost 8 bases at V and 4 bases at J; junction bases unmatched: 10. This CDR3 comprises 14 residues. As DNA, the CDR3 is TGTGCCAGCTCTCTCCGTAGCGGGGAATACGAGCAGTACTTC. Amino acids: CASSLRSGEYEQYF.

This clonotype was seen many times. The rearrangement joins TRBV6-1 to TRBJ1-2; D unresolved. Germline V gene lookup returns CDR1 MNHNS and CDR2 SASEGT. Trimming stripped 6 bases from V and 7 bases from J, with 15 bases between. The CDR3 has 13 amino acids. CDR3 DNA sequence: TGTGCCAGCAGACCCCCCGACACGCGTGGCTACACCTTC. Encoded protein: CASRPPDTRGYTF.